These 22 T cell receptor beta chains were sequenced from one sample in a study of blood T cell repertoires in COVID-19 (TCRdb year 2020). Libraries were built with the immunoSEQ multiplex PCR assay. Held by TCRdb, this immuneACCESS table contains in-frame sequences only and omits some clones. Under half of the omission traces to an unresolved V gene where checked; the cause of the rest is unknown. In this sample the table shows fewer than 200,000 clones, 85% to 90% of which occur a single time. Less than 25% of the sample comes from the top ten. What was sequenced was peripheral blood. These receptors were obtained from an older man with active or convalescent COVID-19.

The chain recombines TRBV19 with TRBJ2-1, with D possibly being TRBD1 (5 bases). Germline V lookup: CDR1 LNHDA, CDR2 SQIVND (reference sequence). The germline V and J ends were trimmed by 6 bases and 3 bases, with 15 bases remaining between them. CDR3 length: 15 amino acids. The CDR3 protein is CASSLQGTLYNEQFF. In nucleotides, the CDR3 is TGTGCCAGTAGCCTGCAGGGAACCCTCTACAATGAGCAGTTCTTC.

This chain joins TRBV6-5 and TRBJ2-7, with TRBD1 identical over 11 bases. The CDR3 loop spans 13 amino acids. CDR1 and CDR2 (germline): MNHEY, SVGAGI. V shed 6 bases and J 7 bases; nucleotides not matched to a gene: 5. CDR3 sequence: CASRGQGALEQYF. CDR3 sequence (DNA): TGTGCCAGCAGAGGACAGGGGGCGCTTGAGCAGTACTTC.

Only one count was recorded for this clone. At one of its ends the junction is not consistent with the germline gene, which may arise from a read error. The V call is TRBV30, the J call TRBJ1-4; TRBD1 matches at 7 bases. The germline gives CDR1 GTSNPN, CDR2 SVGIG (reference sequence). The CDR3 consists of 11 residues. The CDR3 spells CARRTGEKLFF. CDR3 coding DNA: TGTGCCCGGAGGACAGGTGAAAAACTGTTTTTT.

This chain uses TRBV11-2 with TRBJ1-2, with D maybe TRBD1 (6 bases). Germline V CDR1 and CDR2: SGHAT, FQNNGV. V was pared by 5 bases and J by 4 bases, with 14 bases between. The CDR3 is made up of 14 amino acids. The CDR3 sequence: CASSARTEIYGYTF. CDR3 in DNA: TGTGCCAGCAGCGCCCGGACAGAAATCTATGGCTACACCTTC.

CDR3 nucleotide sequence: TGTGCCACCAGCAGAGTAGACAGGGGTGGTGAGCAGTACTTC. It yields the protein CATSRVDRGGEQYF. The J gene is TRBJ2-7, the V gene TRBV15; 8 bases agree with TRBD1. Germline values: CDR1 LNHNV, CDR2 YYDKDF (reference sequence). This CDR3 has 14 amino acids. The ends lost 1 base at V and 7 bases at J; junction bases unmatched: 6.

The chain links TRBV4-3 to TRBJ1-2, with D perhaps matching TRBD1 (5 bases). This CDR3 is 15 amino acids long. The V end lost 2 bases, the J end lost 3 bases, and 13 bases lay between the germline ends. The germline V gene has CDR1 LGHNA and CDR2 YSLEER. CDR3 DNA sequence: TGCGCCAGCAGCCAATCAGGGAGGGGCGACTATGGCTACACCTTC. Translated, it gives CASSQSGRGDYGYTF.

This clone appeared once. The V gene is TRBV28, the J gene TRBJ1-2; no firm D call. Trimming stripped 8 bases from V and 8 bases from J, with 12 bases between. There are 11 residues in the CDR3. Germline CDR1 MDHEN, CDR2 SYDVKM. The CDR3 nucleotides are TGTGCCAGCGGTCCTGTCGGGGGCTACACCTTC. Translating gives CASGPVGGYTF.

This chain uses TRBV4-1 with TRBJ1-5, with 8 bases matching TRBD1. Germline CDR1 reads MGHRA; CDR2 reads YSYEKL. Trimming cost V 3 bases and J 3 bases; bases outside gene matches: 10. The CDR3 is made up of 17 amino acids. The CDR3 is CASSQTGVGQYNQPQHF. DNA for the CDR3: TGCGCCAGCAGCCAGACAGGGGTCGGCCAGTACAATCAGCCCCAGCATTTT.

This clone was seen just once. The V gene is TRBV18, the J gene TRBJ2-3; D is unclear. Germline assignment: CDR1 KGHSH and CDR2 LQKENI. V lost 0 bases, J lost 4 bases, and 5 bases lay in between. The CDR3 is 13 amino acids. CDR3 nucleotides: TGTGCCAGCTCACCACCGTCAGCAGATACGCAGTATTTT. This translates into CASSPPSADTQYF. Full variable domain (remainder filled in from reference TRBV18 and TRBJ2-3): NAGVMQNPRHLVRRRGQEARLRCSPMKGHSHVYWYRQLPEEGLKFMVYLQKENIIDESGMPKERFSAEFPKEGPSILRIQQVVRGDSAAYFCASSPPSADTQYFGPGTRLTVL.

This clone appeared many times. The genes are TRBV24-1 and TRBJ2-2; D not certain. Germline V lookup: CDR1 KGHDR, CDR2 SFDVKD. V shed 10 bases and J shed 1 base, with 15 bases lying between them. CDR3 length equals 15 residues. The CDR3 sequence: CATSPGSGNTGELFF. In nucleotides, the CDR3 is TGTGCCACAAGCCCCGGATCGGGGAACACCGGGGAGCTGTTTTTT.

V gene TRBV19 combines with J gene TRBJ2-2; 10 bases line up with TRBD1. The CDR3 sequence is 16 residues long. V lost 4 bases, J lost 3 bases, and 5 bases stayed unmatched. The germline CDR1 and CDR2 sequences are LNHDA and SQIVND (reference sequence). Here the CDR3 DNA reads TGTGCCAGTAGTAGAACCGGGACAGGGGACACCGGGGAGCTGTTTTTT. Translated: CASSRTGTGDTGELFF.

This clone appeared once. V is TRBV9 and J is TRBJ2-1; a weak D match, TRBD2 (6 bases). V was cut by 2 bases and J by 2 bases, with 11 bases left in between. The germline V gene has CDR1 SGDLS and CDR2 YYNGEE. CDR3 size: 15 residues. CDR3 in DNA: TGTGCCAGCAGCGTCGGGACTTCCGCCTACAATGAGCAGTTCTTC. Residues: CASSVGTSAYNEQFF.

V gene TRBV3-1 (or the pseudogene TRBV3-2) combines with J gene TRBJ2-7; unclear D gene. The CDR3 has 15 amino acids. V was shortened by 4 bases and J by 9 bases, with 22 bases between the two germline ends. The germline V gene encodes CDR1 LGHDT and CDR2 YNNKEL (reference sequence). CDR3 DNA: TGTGCCAGCAGCCCGCAAAGCGCACTACCTACGGGGCAGTACTTC. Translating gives CASSPQSALPTGQYF.

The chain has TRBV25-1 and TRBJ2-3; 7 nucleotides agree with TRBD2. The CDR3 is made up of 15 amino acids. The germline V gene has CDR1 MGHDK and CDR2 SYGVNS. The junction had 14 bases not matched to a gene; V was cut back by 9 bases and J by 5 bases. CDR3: CARPPRRGNEDTQYF. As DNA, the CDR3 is TGTGCCAGGCCTCCCCGGCGGGGGAATGAAGATACGCAGTATTTT.

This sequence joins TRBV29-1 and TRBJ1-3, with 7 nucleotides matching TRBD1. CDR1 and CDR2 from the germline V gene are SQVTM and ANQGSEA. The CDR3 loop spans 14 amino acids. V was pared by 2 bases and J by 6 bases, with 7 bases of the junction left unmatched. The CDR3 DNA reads TGCAGCGTTGAACCATGGACAGGATCAAACACCATATATTTT. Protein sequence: CSVEPWTGSNTIYF.

CDR3 sequence: CASSVQHANEKLFF. The CDR3 nucleotides read TGCGCCAGCAGCGTACAGCATGCTAATGAAAAACTGTTTTTT. This chain uses TRBV4-3 with TRBJ1-4; no definite D call. Germline V gives CDR1 LGHNA, CDR2 YSLEER. The CDR3 runs 14 residues. Between the trimmed V and J ends, which lost 5 bases and 3 bases, there was a span of 10 bases.

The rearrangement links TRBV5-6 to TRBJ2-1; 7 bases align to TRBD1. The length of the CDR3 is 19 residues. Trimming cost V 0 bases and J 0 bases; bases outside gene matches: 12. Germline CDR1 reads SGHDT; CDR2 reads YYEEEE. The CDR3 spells CASSLGQGSTGSSYNEQFF. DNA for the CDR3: TGTGCCAGCAGCTTGGGACAGGGATCGACCGGTAGCTCCTACAATGAGCAGTTCTTC. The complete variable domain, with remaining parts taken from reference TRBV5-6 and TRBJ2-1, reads DAGVTQSPTHLIKTRGQQVTLRCSPKSGHDTVSWYQQALGQGPQFIFQYYEEEERQRGNFPDRFSGHQFPNYSSELNVNALLLGDSALYLCASSLGQGSTGSSYNEQFFGPGTRLTVL.

This chain's CDR3 is CASRIAGVGNEQFF. The CDR3 coding sequence is TGTGCCAGCAGGATAGCGGGAGTGGGTAATGAGCAGTTCTTC. The genes are TRBV7-9 and TRBJ2-1; TRBD2 matches at 9 bases. This CDR3 spans 14 amino acids. The germline V gene encodes CDR1 SEHNR and CDR2 FQNEAQ (reference sequence). J was trimmed by 7 bases and V by 6 bases; bases with no gene match: 7.

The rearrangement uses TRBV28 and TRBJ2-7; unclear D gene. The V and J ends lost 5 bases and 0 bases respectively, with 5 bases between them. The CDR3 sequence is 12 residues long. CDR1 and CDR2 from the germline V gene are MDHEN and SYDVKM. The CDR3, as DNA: TGTGCCAGCAGTCCTATCTCCTACGAGCAGTACTTC. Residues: CASSPISYEQYF.

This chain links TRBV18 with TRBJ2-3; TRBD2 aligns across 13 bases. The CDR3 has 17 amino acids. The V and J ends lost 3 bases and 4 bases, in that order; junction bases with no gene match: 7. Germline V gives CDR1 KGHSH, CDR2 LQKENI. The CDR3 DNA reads TGTGCCAGCTCACCTACTGGACTAGCGGGAGACTCAGATACGCAGTATTTT. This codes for CASSPTGLAGDSDTQYF.

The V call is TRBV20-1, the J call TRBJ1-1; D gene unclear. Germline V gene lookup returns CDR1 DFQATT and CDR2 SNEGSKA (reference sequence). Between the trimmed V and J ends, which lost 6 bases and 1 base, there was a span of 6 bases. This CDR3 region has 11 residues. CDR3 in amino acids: CSAVGNTEAFF. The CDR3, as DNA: TGCAGTGCGGTCGGGAACACTGAAGCTTTCTTT.

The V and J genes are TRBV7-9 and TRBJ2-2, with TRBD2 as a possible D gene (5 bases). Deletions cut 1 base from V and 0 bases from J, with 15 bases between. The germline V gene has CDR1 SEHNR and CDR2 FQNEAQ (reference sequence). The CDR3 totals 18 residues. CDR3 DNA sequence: TGTGCCAGCAGCTTAGTTCATATCGGGGAGACGAACACCGGGGAGCTGTTTTTT. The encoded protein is CASSLVHIGETNTGELFF.